The 17 T cell receptor beta chains below were found in one sample sequenced in a study of T cell clonotyping in hematopoietic cell transplantation. Sample time point: recipient sample about 28 days before transplant, after cytoreduction. Using immunoSEQ multiplex PCR, the repertoire was profiled, and TCRdb retains in-frame clones only, with some absent. The data contain approximately 26,000 clones, approximately 94% of them singletons. Here the sequenced sample was peripheral blood mononuclear cells, taken before stem cell transplant. Every receptor here comes from a man aged 45 to 65 with acute myeloid leukemia. Some clones in this sample may be carry-over from other donors' samples.

In DNA, the CDR3 is TGTGCCAGCAGCTTCATGAGCAGGTCCACAGATACGCAGTATTTT. Its translation is CASSFMSRSTDTQYF. This chain joins TRBV7-2 and TRBJ2-3; D remains ambiguous. Germline assignment: CDR1 SGHTA and CDR2 FQGNSA. This CDR3 comprises 15 residues. The V gene lost 3 bases and the J gene lost 2 bases, with 12 bases spanning the gap.

The chain uses TRBV6-1 and TRBJ2-1; the D is unclear. CDR3 length equals 13 residues. Germline assignment: CDR1 MNHNS and CDR2 SASEGT. Deletions cut 4 bases from V and 7 bases from J, with 11 bases between. The CDR3 is CASSGVGTNEQFF. Written as DNA, the CDR3 is TGTGCCAGCAGTGGGGTGGGTACGAATGAGCAGTTCTTC.

The chain joins TRBV5-1 to TRBJ2-3; 9 nucleotides agree with TRBD2. Germline V gene data show CDR1 as SGHRS and CDR2 as YFSETQ. The CDR3 length is 15 residues. V trimming: 4 bases; J trimming: 2 bases; junction bases outside the gene matches: 5. CDR3 region: CASSRGGAYTDTQYF. The CDR3, as DNA: TGCGCCAGCAGCCGCGGGGGGGCCTACACAGATACGCAGTATTTT.

The chain combines TRBV20-1 with TRBJ2-1, with TRBD2 matching over 8 bases. CDR3 length: 11 residues. Germline V lookup: CDR1 DFQATT, CDR2 SNEGSKA (reference sequence). V lost 5 bases, J lost 13 bases, and 7 bases stayed unmatched. Here the CDR3 reads CSAGRAGVQFF. CDR3 coding DNA: TGCAGTGCTGGGCGAGCGGGAGTTCAGTTCTTC.

V usage is TRBV5-6 and J usage is TRBJ2-7, with D tentatively TRBD1 (5 bases). V lost 5 bases, J lost 0 bases, and 12 bases lay in between. The length of the CDR3 is 14 residues. From germline, CDR1 is SGHDT and CDR2 YYEEEE. The CDR3 bases are TGTGCCAGCAGGCGTGACAGTCGCTCCTACGAGCAGTACTTC. Translated: CASRRDSRSYEQYF. Filled out from reference TRBV5-6 and TRBJ2-7, the complete variable domain reads DAGVTQSPTHLIKTRGQQVTLRCSPKSGHDTVSWYQQALGQGPQFIFQYYEEEERQRGNFPDRFSGHQFPNYSSELNVNALLLGDSALYLCASRRDSRSYEQYFGPGTRLTVT.

The V gene is TRBV6-1, the J gene TRBJ2-5; 9 bases fit TRBD1. V was clipped by 2 bases and J by 6 bases; unmatched bases: 13. Per the germline V gene, CDR1 is MNHNS and CDR2 is SASEGT. This CDR3 region has 17 residues. CDR3 region: CASSEREGTGGLKTQYF. The CDR3 DNA follows: TGTGCCAGCAGTGAAAGAGAGGGTACAGGGGGCTTAAAGACCCAGTACTTC.

The chain combines TRBV5-8 with TRBJ1-5, with D possibly TRBD1 on 5 matching bases. V lost 6 bases to trimming and J lost 1 base, with 11 bases between them. This CDR3 is 14 amino acids long. CDR1 SGHTS and CDR2 YDEGEE come from the germline V gene. DNA for the CDR3: TGTGCCAGCACCCTTCAGGGAAGCAATCAGCCCCAGCATTTT. Protein sequence: CASTLQGSNQPQHF.

J is TRBJ2-7 and V is TRBV23-1; TRBD2 aligns across 10 bases. TRBV23-1 is annotated as an ORF whose role is uncertain. The CDR3 totals 16 residues. V trimming: 7 bases; J trimming: 2 bases; junction bases outside the gene matches: 11. The CDR3, as DNA: TGCGCCAGCATATGTTCCGGACTAGCGGATGCCTACGAGCAGTACTTC. It is translated as CASICSGLADAYEQYF.

This chain connects TRBV14 to TRBJ2-7; no definite D call. The V and J ends lost 3 bases and 0 bases respectively, with 3 bases between them. This CDR3 is built from 12 residues. CDR1 and CDR2 from the germline V gene are SGHDN and FVKESK. CDR3 sequence: CASSQVSYEQYF. The CDR3 DNA reads TGTGCCAGCAGCCAGGTCTCCTACGAGCAGTACTTC.

V usage is TRBV10-1 and J usage is TRBJ2-7; 7 bases match TRBD1. The CDR3 totals 13 residues. The germline CDR1 and CDR2 sequences are WNHNN and SYGVQD (reference sequence). J lost 4 bases, V lost 4 bases, and 4 bases had no gene match. CDR3 nucleotide sequence: TGCGCCAGCAGTGGAGGGGGCGGGTACGAGCAGTACTTC. Protein sequence: CASSGGGGYEQYF.

The V call is TRBV2, the J call TRBJ2-7; unclear D gene. Between the trimmed V and J ends, which lost 2 bases and 3 bases, there was a span of 11 bases. CDR1 and CDR2 from the germline V gene are SNHLY and FYNNEI. The CDR3 spans 14 residues. The CDR3 DNA sequence: TGTGCCAGCAGTGAACTGGGGTACCTCTACGAGCAGTACTTC. Its translation: CASSELGYLYEQYF.

The chain combines TRBV11-2 with TRBJ2-7, with D possibly matching TRBD1 (6 bases). Germline V lookup: CDR1 SGHAT, CDR2 FQNNGV. V shed 3 bases and J shed 8 bases, with 14 bases lying between them. The CDR3 is 13 amino acids. DNA of the CDR3: TGTGCCAGCAGCTTTCTGGATGGGGACAAGCAGTACTTC. Protein product: CASSFLDGDKQYF. Combining the CDR3 with reference TRBV11-2 and TRBJ2-7 gives the whole variable domain EAGVAQSPRYKIIEKRQSVAFWCNPISGHATLYWYQQILGQGPKLLIQFQNNGVVDDSQLPKDRFSAERLKGVDSTLKIQPAKLEDSAVYLCASSFLDGDKQYFGPGTRLTVT.

V and J are TRBV7-3 and TRBJ2-7; D may be TRBD2 (6 bases). The CDR3 covers 13 residues. Germline V gene sequence: CDR1 SGHTA, CDR2 FQGTGA. The V and J ends lost 4 bases and 3 bases respectively, with 10 bases between them. As DNA, the CDR3 is TGTGCCAGCAGCTACGGGGGAAACTACGAGCAGTACTTC. As protein: CASSYGGNYEQYF.

The CDR3 DNA is TGTGCCAGCAGCCCCAGCGGGAGGGGTGTGACAGATACGCAGTATTTT. This gives the protein CASSPSGRGVTDTQYF. V gene TRBV28 combines with J gene TRBJ2-3, with 10 nucleotides matching TRBD2. The ends lost 6 bases at V and 3 bases at J; junction bases unmatched: 9. The CDR3 sequence is 16 residues long. The germline gives CDR1 MDHEN, CDR2 SYDVKM.

The V and J genes are TRBV4-1 and TRBJ2-5, with 10 bases aligning to TRBD1. Germline trimming cut 5 bases from V and 4 bases from J; bases unmatched to any gene: 10. Germline V gene lookup returns CDR1 MGHRA and CDR2 YSYEKL. This CDR3 is 16 amino acids long. The DNA of the CDR3 is TGCGCCAGCAGCGCATCCGGGACAGGGGACGTAGAGACCCAGTACTTC. It encodes CASSASGTGDVETQYF.

This clone was seen only a few times. A junction end diverges from the germline sequence, so it may reflect a read error. The J gene is TRBJ1-2, the V gene TRBV29-1, with a weak D call TRBD1 (5 bases). Per the germline V gene, CDR1 is SQVTM and CDR2 is ANQGSEA. The CDR3 runs 13 residues. The CDR3 here is CSVVVWDPALSCF. The CDR3 bases are TGCAGCGTTGTTGTCTGGGACCCCGCTCTATCATGCTTC.

The chain is built from TRBV2 and TRBJ1-1; 7 positions agree with TRBD1. Germline assignment: CDR1 SNHLY and CDR2 FYNNEI. The CDR3 runs to 13 residues. The ends lost 7 bases at V and 7 bases at J; junction bases unmatched: 9. The CDR3 region has the DNA TGTGCCAGCAAGCGGGACAGCGACAGTGAAGCTTTCTTT. This encodes CASKRDSDSEAFF.